This T cell receptor (beta chain) emerged from a study of shared clonotypes between healthy human individuals. Study details: Each donor had three CD4 naive, three CD4 memory, two CD8 naive and one CD8 memory plate. Study-level results: Naive subsets tended to show greater estimated richness than memory subsets. Sampling involved blood alone; tissue repertoires likely differ.

Trimming took off 3 bases at V and 1 base at J, with 6 bases between the two ends. CDR1 and CDR2 from the germline V gene are LNHDA and SQIVND (reference sequence). The CDR3 is made up of 13 amino acids. In regard to this clone: The antigen remains unidentified. The sample contains more than one DNA sequence encoding this CDR3.

Measured with immunoSEQ multiplex PCR; TCRdb has only the in-frame clones, and not every one. This sample has 550,000 to 800,000 clones, with roughly 70% found just once. This TCR derives from a woman in her 30s in good health. The rearrangement joins TRBV19 to TRBJ1-1; D gene unclear. Sequencing input: memory CD4+ T cells sorted from blood. The subset: CD45RA-negative fraction. The CDR3 loop is CASSIPGNTEAFF. CDR3 nucleotides: TGTGCCAGTAGTATTCCCGGGAACACTGAAGCTTTCTTT. The complete variable domain, with remaining parts taken from reference TRBV19 and TRBJ1-1, reads DGGITQSPKYLFRKEGQNVTLSCEQNLNHDAMYWYRQDPGQGLRLIYYSQIVNDFQKGDIAEGYSVSREKKESFPLTVTSAQKNPTAFYLCASSIPGNTEAFFGQGTRLTVV.